The clone carrying this TCR beta chain was recorded many times. No antigen is known for it. TCRdb analysed the 5' RACE reads with MiXCR anew, one entry per CDR3 protein. The profile shows roughly 260,000 distinct CDR3 sequences, 20% of them singletons. This sample is drawn from a study of CD8 T cells in ankylosing spondylitis. Overall study findings and caveats: Past studies reported some motif variants in reactive arthritis synovial fluid and blood.

V dropped 3 bases and J dropped 6 bases, with 8 bases sitting between them. The CDR3 totals 13 residues. The specimen sequenced was blood, either unsorted or a sorted T cell fraction (not recorded which). The chain carries TRBV12-3 or TRBV12-4 and TRBJ2-2, with D possibly TRBD2 on 5 matching bases. The receptor was isolated from a male donor with ankylosing spondylitis or in good health (not recorded which). CDR3 amino acids: CASSFRGSGELFF. CDR3 sequence (DNA): TGTGCCAGCAGTTTCCGGGGATCCGGGGAGCTGTTTTTT.